This TCR beta chain was identified during a study of technical replicates of blood from several donors (dated 2017 in TCRdb). V is cut back by 5 bases and J by 6 bases, with 6 bases in the junction unmatched. From the cysteine up to the phenylalanine, the CDR3 has a length of 13 residues. Of all the DNA, just the CDR3 is kept, 39 bases in frame from base 1. As encoded in the germline V gene, CDR1 is SGHTA while CDR2 is FQGNSA. The protocol used for the library was the immunoSEQ multiplex PCR assay. The immuneACCESS repertoire file appears here via TCRdb, limited to in-frame rearrangements. These files lack a portion of the clones; in checked studies, under half of the deficit traces to unresolved V genes, and the cause of the others is not known. This sample comprises about 73,000 clones, roughly 90% of them detected only once. The ten most abundant clones make up 4.7% of the sample. Note on this clone: What antigen it recognizes has not been identified. No base-level quality is on record; no much larger clone is a single base apart.

This sequence was found in a human donor in good health. Some clones in this sample may be carry-over from other donors' samples. The sample taken for sequencing was PBMCs. Recombination joined TRBV7-2 with TRBJ2-7; 8 bases in the junction line up with TRBD2. The CDR3 loop reads CASSPESGGEQYF. The DNA reads TGTGCCAGCAGCCCTGAAAGCGGGGGCGAGCAGTACTTC.